Presented here are 21 T cell receptor beta chains from one specimen sequenced in a study of T cells in localized non-small cell lung cancer (dated by TCRdb to about 2020). The library was prepared using the immunoSEQ multiplex PCR assay. Here the immuneACCESS table is served through TCRdb, limited to in-frame sequences with V and J called. Missing clones are a known gap in these copies; in checked studies unresolved V genes cover under half, and the rest lacks a known reason. This sample gives about 2,200 clones in total; less than 30% of them show up just once. Clones ranked in the top ten supply under 20% of the sample. This material consisted of normal lung tissue next to the tumor, taken before any cancer treatment. The source is a male donor at least 60 years old with stage I lung adenocarcinoma.

The rearrangement links TRBV18 to TRBJ2-5; 9 bases line up with TRBD1. With V trimmed by 1 base and J by 3 bases, 15 bases remained unmatched. The length of the CDR3 is 19 residues. CDR1 is KGHSH and CDR2 is LQKENI in the germline V gene. In DNA form, the CDR3 reads TGTGCCAGCTCACCACGTCCCGTTGGAGGGACAGGGATGGAAGAGACCCAGTACTTC. It encodes CASSPRPVGGTGMEETQYF.

This clone has more than one count but fewer than ten. The chain links TRBV19 to TRBJ2-2; 9 nucleotides match TRBD1. The CDR3 extends over 13 amino acids. V gave up 9 bases and J gave up 5 bases; unmatched junction bases: 4. Germline lookup yields CDR1 LNHDA and CDR2 SQIVND (reference sequence). This CDR3 reads CASDRGTTGELFF. The CDR3 DNA reads as TGTGCCAGCGACAGGGGGACAACCGGGGAGCTGTTTTTT.

The chain joins TRBV12-5 to TRBJ2-5, with D perhaps given as TRBD1 or TRBD2 (7 bases each). The germline CDR1 and CDR2 sequences are LGHNT and FRNRAP. This CDR3 is built from 14 residues. CDR3 sequence reads: CASTQGGSQETQYF. CDR3 DNA: TGTGCCAGCACCCAGGGGGGGAGCCAAGAGACCCAGTACTTC.

In its sample, this clone ranks as medium-sized. The rearrangement joins TRBV11-3 to TRBJ1-1; the D is unclear. CDR1 and CDR2 from the germline V gene are SGHNT and YENEEA. The V end lost 4 bases, the J end lost 0 bases, and 15 bases lay between the germline ends. The CDR3 extends over 16 amino acids. The DNA of the CDR3 is TGTGCCAGCAGCTGGTTCCGGGTCCGGATGAACACTGAAGCTTTCTTT. Protein product: CASSWFRVRMNTEAFF.

Written as DNA, the CDR3 is TGCAGCGTTAGTGAACAGGTGAACACTGAAGCTTTCTTT. This gives the protein CSVSEQVNTEAFF. The chain uses TRBV29-1 and TRBJ1-1, with D maybe TRBD1 (5 bases). The CDR3 extends over 13 amino acids. The germline V gene encodes CDR1 SQVTM and CDR2 ANQGSEA. Between the trimmed V and J ends, which lost 5 bases and 0 bases, there was a span of 10 bases.

The chain uses TRBV6-8 and TRBJ1-4; possible D gene TRBD1, 5 bases. The germline V gene encodes CDR1 MNHGY and CDR2 SAAAGT. CDR3 length: 15 amino acids. V was clipped by 6 bases and J by 5 bases, with 16 bases between them. The CDR3 DNA reads as TGTGCCAGCAGCCCAAAGAGGGACGGCAATGAAAAACTGTTTTTT. Its translation: CASSPKRDGNEKLFF.

This clone was detected only a few times. CDR3 in amino acids: CASSTQGGNIQYF. The CDR3 region has the DNA TGTGCCAGTAGTACTCAGGGGGGAAACATTCAGTACTTC. The V and J genes are TRBV19 and TRBJ2-4, with D perhaps TRBD1 (7 bases). The CDR3 runs 13 residues. The germline CDR1 and CDR2 sequences are LNHDA and SQIVND (reference sequence). The V and J ends lost 4 bases and 6 bases respectively, with 10 bases between them.

The chain links TRBV11-3 to TRBJ2-1; 13 nucleotides align to TRBD2. Germline CDR1 and CDR2: SGHNT and YENEEA. CDR3 size: 16 residues. The ends lost 4 bases at V and 3 bases at J; junction bases unmatched: 3. CDR3 DNA: TGTGCCAGCAGCTCCCGGACTAGCGGGAGCTACAATGAGCAGTTCTTC. Amino acid sequence: CASSSRTSGSYNEQFF.

Within the sample, this clone is medium-sized. The chain links TRBV6-8 to TRBJ1-2, with 8 bases matching TRBD1. Germline CDR1 MNHGY, CDR2 SAAAGT. J gave up 0 bases and V 0 bases, and 3 bases lay outside the gene matches. The CDR3 is 16 residues long. The CDR3 is CASSYSIQGANYGYTF. The CDR3 nucleotides read TGTGCCAGCAGTTACTCGATACAGGGGGCTAACTATGGCTACACCTTC.

V is TRBV19 and J is TRBJ2-1; the D is unclear. The CDR3 contains 16 residues. Germline CDR1 is LNHDA and CDR2 is SQIVND (reference sequence). Trimming cost V 6 bases and J 0 bases, with 15 bases left between them. CDR3 protein: CASSGRTPSSYNEQFF. Written as DNA, the CDR3 is TGTGCCAGTAGCGGTCGGACCCCGAGCTCCTACAATGAGCAGTTCTTC.

The chain carries TRBV23-1 and TRBJ2-1; D is ambiguous. TRBV23-1 is designated an ORF whose function remains uncertain. The CDR3 loop spans 17 amino acids. V was clipped by 6 bases and J by 0 bases, with 18 bases between them. The CDR3 loop reads CASSLSDGRSSYNEQFF. CDR3 bases: TGCGCCAGCAGCCTCTCGGACGGACGGAGCTCCTACAATGAGCAGTTCTTC.

The chain carries TRBV9 and TRBJ1-5; D is perhaps TRBD1 (6 bases). CDR1 and CDR2 from the germline V gene are SGDLS and YYNGEE. The CDR3 contains 14 residues. V lost 4 bases, J lost 7 bases, and 15 bases lay in between. The CDR3 spells CASSLGGLGQPQHF. CDR3 DNA sequence: TGTGCCAGCAGCCTGGGGGGCCTCGGGCAGCCCCAGCATTTT.

The chain has TRBV29-1 and TRBJ2-7; either TRBD1 or TRBD2 may fit D (6 bases each). The length of the CDR3 is 12 residues. Germline-derived CDR1 and CDR2 are SQVTM and ANQGSEA. V dropped 3 bases and J dropped 2 bases, with 8 bases sitting between them. For the CDR3, the DNA is TGCAGCGTTGAGGAGGGGGCCTACGAGCAGTACTTC. Its protein product is CSVEEGAYEQYF.

By proportion, this clone is large. The rearrangement joins TRBV29-1 to TRBJ2-5; D is unclear. V was pared by 1 base and J by 5 bases, with 14 bases between. Looked up from germline, CDR1 is SQVTM and CDR2 is ANQGSEA. This CDR3 has 14 residues. The CDR3 region is CSVEGLGFGETQYF. DNA for the CDR3: TGCAGCGTTGAAGGACTGGGGTTCGGGGAGACCCAGTACTTC. The complete variable domain, with remaining parts taken from reference TRBV29-1 and TRBJ2-5, reads SAVISQKPSRDICQRGTSLTIQCQVDSQVTMMFWYRQQPGQSLTLIATANQGSEATYESGFVIDKFPISRPNLTFSTLTVSNMSPEDSSIYLCSVEGLGFGETQYFGPGTRLLVL.

This clone was counted between two and nine times. The chain combines TRBV14 with TRBJ2-1; 10 positions agree with TRBD2. Germline CDR1 reads SGHDN; CDR2 reads FVKESK. V shed 5 bases and J 6 bases; nucleotides not matched to a gene: 7. The length of the CDR3 is 15 residues. The CDR3 sequence: CASSSSGGAGNEQFF. CDR3 coding DNA: TGTGCCAGCAGCTCAAGCGGGGGGGCGGGCAATGAGCAGTTCTTC. The full variable domain, its missing parts supplied by reference TRBV14 and TRBJ2-1, is EAGVTQFPSHSVIEKGQTVTLRCDPISGHDNLYWYRRVMGKEIKFLLHFVKESKQDESGMPNNRFLAERTGGTYSTLKVQPAELEDSGVYFCASSSSGGAGNEQFFGPGTRLTVL.

This clone is large by share. V gene TRBV9 combines with J gene TRBJ2-7, with 8 bases aligning to TRBD2. This CDR3 contains 14 residues. Trimming cost V 3 bases and J 5 bases; bases outside gene matches: 7. Germline V gene sequence: CDR1 SGDLS, CDR2 YYNGEE. The DNA for the CDR3 is TGTGCCAGCAGCGCTCGGGAGGGTGAGAACGAGCAGTACTTC. Protein sequence: CASSAREGENEQYF.

This clone was recorded only once. The chain uses TRBV14 and TRBJ2-7; D gene unclear. Trimming took 0 bases from V and 2 from J, leaving 11 bases between them. The CDR3 is 15 amino acids. Per germline, CDR1 SGHDN and CDR2 FVKESK. In DNA form, the CDR3 reads TGTGCCAGCAGCCAAGATCACGGGCCCACCTACGAGCAGTACTTC. This codes for CASSQDHGPTYEQYF.

This clone was found a few times. The chain is built from TRBV19 and TRBJ2-2; 8 bases agree with TRBD1. The V gene end was trimmed by 4 bases and the J gene end by 3 bases; junction bases not matched to a gene: 7. Germline CDR1 LNHDA, CDR2 SQIVND (reference sequence). There are 16 residues in the CDR3. The CDR3 region is CASSTPQGVYTGELFF. CDR3 coding DNA: TGTGCCAGTAGTACCCCACAGGGGGTTTACACCGGGGAGCTGTTTTTT.

CDR3 DNA: TGCAGCGTTGAATATATGGCAGCCTATGGCTACACCTTC. This sequence encodes CSVEYMAAYGYTF. The chain joins TRBV29-1 to TRBJ1-2; unclear D gene. The length of the CDR3 is 13 residues. V lost 2 bases, J lost 4 bases, and 11 bases lay in between. Germline V gene lookup returns CDR1 SQVTM and CDR2 ANQGSEA.

In this sample, this clone is large. V is TRBV6-8 and J is TRBJ1-2; D may be TRBD1 (6 bases). The CDR3 contains 17 residues. In germline, CDR1 is MNHGY, CDR2 SAAAGT. The germline V and J ends were trimmed by 0 bases and 8 bases, with 22 bases remaining between them. CDR3 residues: CASSYSTQGGIGSGYTF. In DNA, the CDR3 is TGTGCCAGCAGTTACTCGACACAGGGAGGAATTGGGTCCGGCTACACCTTC.

V is TRBV9 and J is TRBJ2-1; no clear D gene. The CDR3 runs to 14 residues. Trimming pared 5 bases from V and 3 bases from J, leaving 12 bases between. CDR1 is SGDLS, CDR2 YYNGEE, per germline. CDR3 loop: CASRQNLDYNEQFF. CDR3 coding DNA: TGTGCCAGCAGGCAGAACCTGGACTACAATGAGCAGTTCTTC.